The 15 T cell receptor beta chains presented below share a single source sample, sequenced in a study of cytomegalovirus exposure and HLA in healthy donors. PCR amplification relied on 60 Vbeta primers (plus 13 Jbeta primers). Libraries were prepared by immunoSEQ multiplex PCR; TCRdb keeps only in-frame clonotypes and omits some of them. The table lists 130,000 or so clones, around 75% of them singletons. Sequenced: PBMCs. These receptors were obtained from a woman aged 45-65 years in good health and CMV-seropositive.

The J gene is TRBJ2-7, the V gene TRBV4-3; D may be TRBD1 (5 bases). Trimming pared 0 bases from V and 3 bases from J, leaving 9 bases between. The V gene's germline CDR1 is LGHNA and CDR2 YSLEER. The CDR3 has 14 residues. DNA for the CDR3: TGCGCCAGCAGCCAAGATCAGGGAATCTACGAGCAGTACTTC. It is translated as CASSQDQGIYEQYF.

V usage is TRBV18 and J usage is TRBJ1-5, with TRBD1 matching 8 bases. The CDR3 has 15 amino acids. Germline CDR1 is KGHSH and CDR2 is LQKENI. Trimming took 8 bases from V and 5 from J; bases not matched to a gene: 11. CDR3 residues: CASAPRGPRDQPQHF. Here the CDR3 DNA reads TGTGCCAGCGCTCCCAGGGGGCCGAGGGATCAGCCCCAGCATTTT.

The sample holds many counts of this clone. This chain connects TRBV4-3 to TRBJ1-1, with D hard to call. Germline V gives CDR1 LGHNA, CDR2 YSLEER. Trimming took off 1 base at V and 1 base at J, with 4 bases between the two ends. The CDR3 consists of 13 residues. The CDR3 nucleotides read TGCGCCAGCAGCCAAGCAGGGAACACTGAAGCTTTCTTT. Protein sequence: CASSQAGNTEAFF.

V usage is TRBV19 and J usage is TRBJ1-2, with D possibly TRBD1 on 5 matching bases. The V and J ends lost 1 base and 8 bases respectively, with 20 bases between them. This CDR3 has 16 residues. Germline V gives CDR1 LNHDA, CDR2 SQIVND (reference sequence). CDR3 in DNA: TGTGCCAGTAGTATAGTGGGGGGAATAGGTTTGAGCGGCTACACCTTC. Amino acids: CASSIVGGIGLSGYTF.

For this clone: This specimen includes other DNA sequences encoding the same CDR3. As DNA, the CDR3 is TGCGCCAGCAGCCAACGGGGACTAGCGGGGAGGAATGAGCAGTTCTTC. Translated: CASSQRGLAGRNEQFF. The chain carries TRBV4-3 and TRBJ2-1; TRBD2 agrees at 13 bases. This CDR3 has 16 amino acids. The germline V gene encodes CDR1 LGHNA and CDR2 YSLEER. V lost 2 bases, J lost 7 bases, and 5 bases stayed unmatched.

This clone was counted a few times. This chain links TRBV11-3 with TRBJ2-2; D perhaps matches TRBD2 (5 bases). Germline V lookup: CDR1 SGHNT, CDR2 YENEEA. Between the trimmed V and J ends, which lost 2 bases and 8 bases, there was a span of 15 bases. The CDR3 length is 15 residues. Here the CDR3 DNA reads TGTGCCAGCAGCTTATATCGACCGGGGATGGGGGAGCTGTTTTTT. Translated, it gives CASSLYRPGMGELFF.

The V call is TRBV5-6, the J call TRBJ1-1, with a tentative D call TRBD1 (5 bases). Germline values: CDR1 SGHDT, CDR2 YYEEEE. The CDR3 sequence is 12 residues long. Trimming removed 3 bases at V and 11 bases at J, with 14 bases between. CDR3 in amino acids: CASSSSGVRAFF. CDR3 coding DNA: TGTGCCAGCAGCTCTTCGGGGGTGAGGGCTTTCTTT. The full variable domain, in which reference TRBV5-6 and TRBJ1-1 provide the parts outside the CDR3, is DAGVTQSPTHLIKTRGQQVTLRCSPKSGHDTVSWYQQALGQGPQFIFQYYEEEERQRGNFPDRFSGHQFPNYSSELNVNALLLGDSALYLCASSSSGVRAFFGQGTRLTVV.

The genes are TRBV9 and TRBJ2-1; maybe TRBD2 (5 bases). There are 15 residues in the CDR3. Germline V lookup: CDR1 SGDLS, CDR2 YYNGEE. Trimming took 0 bases from V and 6 from J, leaving 13 bases between them. CDR3 DNA: TGTGCCAGCAGCGTAGCGGGGAGAGGGTTCAATGAGCAGTTCTTC. Protein sequence: CASSVAGRGFNEQFF.

This chain links TRBV2 with TRBJ2-2; maybe TRBD2 (5 bases). CDR3 length: 12 residues. V lost 10 bases, J lost 7 bases, and 13 bases lay in between. The germline V gene encodes CDR1 SNHLY and CDR2 FYNNEI. CDR3 residues: CATASGHGELFF. DNA for the CDR3: TGTGCCACCGCCAGCGGCCACGGGGAGCTGTTTTTT. The full variable domain, rest sourced from reference TRBV2 and TRBJ2-2, is EPEVTQTPSHQVTQMGQEVILRCVPISNHLYFYWYRQILGQKVEFLVSFYNNEISEKSEIFDDQFSVERPDGSNFTLKIRSTKLEDSAMYFCATASGHGELFFGEGSRLTVL.

The chain links TRBV4-2 to TRBJ1-5, with 7 bases matching TRBD1. With 0 bases clipped from V and 2 bases from J, the junction kept 1 base outside the gene matches. The CDR3 runs to 15 residues. Germline CDR1 is LGHNA and CDR2 is YNFKEQ. CDR3 residues: CASSQEGGRNQPQHF. The CDR3 DNA follows: TGTGCCAGCAGCCAAGAAGGGGGCCGCAATCAGCCCCAGCATTTT.

This clone was seen more than once but under ten times. The chain uses TRBV27 and TRBJ1-1; D remains unclear. Germline V gene lookup returns CDR1 MNHEY and CDR2 SMNVEV (reference sequence). V lost 0 bases and J 12 bases, leaving 17 bases between the germline ends. The CDR3 runs 14 residues. The CDR3 coding sequence is TGTGCCAGCAGTTTATCGAGAGACGCCCGAGGGACTTTCTTT. It is translated as CASSLSRDARGTFF.

The V and J genes are TRBV4-1 and TRBJ1-6, with D unclear. CDR3 length equals 17 residues. The V end lost 0 bases, the J end lost 4 bases, and 13 bases lay between the germline ends. CDR1 and CDR2 from the germline V gene are MGHRA and YSYEKL. The chain's CDR3 is CASSQDLGRNYNSPLHF. Written as DNA, the CDR3 is TGCGCCAGCAGCCAAGATTTAGGGAGGAATTATAATTCACCCCTCCACTTT.

In nucleotides, the CDR3 is TGTGCCAGCAGCCCAGAGATGGCGGGGACTGGAAACACCATATATTTT. This gives the protein CASSPEMAGTGNTIYF. The rearrangement uses TRBV7-2 and TRBJ1-3; D is ambiguous. The length of the CDR3 is 16 residues. In germline, CDR1 is SGHTA, CDR2 FQGNSA. Trimming cost V 5 bases and J 2 bases, with 16 bases left between them.

The V call is TRBV21-1, the J call TRBJ2-1; whether TRBD2, the table's D call, matches the DNA was not checked. TRBV21-1 is a known pseudogene. The CDR3 is 17 residues long. The CDR3 sequence: CASSNGVGGSSYNEQFF. The DNA of the CDR3 is TGTGCCAGCAGCAATGGGGTGGGGGGGAGCTCCTACAATGAGCAGTTCTTC.

CDR3 sequence reads: CASSLSGGANVLTF. CDR3 nucleotides: TGCGCCAGCAGCCTGTCGGGAGGGGCCAACGTCCTGACTTTC. The V call is TRBV5-1, the J call TRBJ2-6; weak D call: TRBD2 (5 bases). V dropped 4 bases and J dropped 4 bases, with 9 bases sitting between them. The CDR3 has 14 residues. Germline CDR1 and CDR2: SGHRS and YFSETQ.